This entry lists 23 T cell receptor beta chains sequenced from one sample in a study of cytotoxic CD8 clonotypes in ibrutinib-treated CLL. Sequenced by immunoSEQ multiplex PCR; TCRdb stores in-frame clones only, minus some. The sample includes around 250,000 clones, about three quarters of them seen just once. The material sequenced was PBMCs, taken after 24 months of ibrutinib treatment. Every receptor here comes from a human donor with chronic lymphocytic leukemia.

The chain couples TRBV21-1 to TRBJ1-5; the DNA was not compared with TRBD1, the D call given in the table. TRBV21-1 is a pseudogene locus. This CDR3 has 17 residues. CDR3 DNA sequence: TGTGCCAGCAGCAAAAGGGATTTCCCCCAGGGTAATCAGCCCCAGCATTTT. Translation: CASSKRDFPQGNQPQHF.

V and J are TRBV5-4 and TRBJ2-3; the D gene is possibly TRBD2 (6 bases). There are 15 residues in the CDR3. Looked up from germline, CDR1 is SGHNT and CDR2 is YYREEE (reference sequence). Trimming took 0 bases from V and 3 from J, leaving 11 bases between them. CDR3 DNA: TGTGCCAGCAGCTTGGTGCGGGAAGCTACAGATACGCAGTATTTT. It yields the protein CASSLVREATDTQYF.

V usage is TRBV2 and J usage is TRBJ2-3; 9 bases are shared with TRBD2. V was clipped by 4 bases and J by 2 bases; unmatched bases: 7. The CDR3 totals 16 residues. Germline values: CDR1 SNHLY, CDR2 FYNNEI. The CDR3 reads CASSVVPSGNTDTQYF. Here the CDR3 DNA reads TGTGCCAGCAGTGTGGTGCCTAGCGGGAACACAGATACGCAGTATTTT. Complete variable domain (other parts from reference TRBV2 and TRBJ2-3): EPEVTQTPSHQVTQMGQEVILRCVPISNHLYFYWYRQILGQKVEFLVSFYNNEISEKSEIFDDQFSVERPDGSNFTLKIRSTKLEDSAMYFCASSVVPSGNTDTQYFGPGTRLTVL.

This chain links TRBV9 with TRBJ2-7; D gene uncertain. The CDR3 totals 13 residues. Trimming left V 4 bases short and J 3 bases short, with 11 bases between. Germline assignment: CDR1 SGDLS and CDR2 YYNGEE. The CDR3 region is CASSPLNGYEQYF. CDR3 coding DNA: TGTGCCAGCAGCCCTCTTAACGGCTACGAGCAGTACTTC.

This chain links TRBV2 with TRBJ1-4; 8 bases line up with TRBD1. The V gene end was trimmed by 4 bases and the J gene end by 5 bases; junction bases not matched to a gene: 3. The CDR3 extends over 14 amino acids. Germline lookup yields CDR1 SNHLY and CDR2 FYNNEI. CDR3: CASSGTGFNEKLFF. In nucleotides, the CDR3 is TGTGCCAGCAGTGGGACAGGGTTCAATGAAAAACTGTTTTTT.

V and J are TRBV4-2 and TRBJ1-5, with D perhaps TRBD1 (6 bases). Trimming took 0 bases from V and 2 from J, leaving 8 bases between them. The CDR3 is made up of 15 amino acids. Germline CDR1 and CDR2: LGHNA and YNFKEQ. The DNA for the CDR3 is TGTGCCAGCAGCCAAGACCGGACAGGCAATCAGCCCCAGCATTTT. Protein: CASSQDRTGNQPQHF.

Concerning this clone itself: Distinct nucleotide sequences in the sample also encode this CDR3. The chain combines TRBV9 with TRBJ2-1; 7 positions match TRBD2. With 2 bases clipped from V and 6 bases from J, the junction kept 2 bases outside the gene matches. The CDR3 loop spans 13 amino acids. Germline CDR1 SGDLS, CDR2 YYNGEE. The CDR3 nucleotides are TGTGCCAGCAGCGTCGCTAGCGGCAATGAGCAGTTCTTC. It is translated as CASSVASGNEQFF.

To note about this clone: This same CDR3 is encoded by further DNA sequences in the sample. The CDR3 sequence is CSVVGGSTDTQYF. DNA for the CDR3: TGCAGCGTTGTTGGCGGGTCCACAGATACGCAGTATTTT. The chain recombines TRBV29-1 with TRBJ2-3; a possible D gene is TRBD2 (5 bases). Trimming stripped 4 bases from V and 2 bases from J, with 10 bases between. The CDR3 sequence is 13 residues long. Looked up from germline, CDR1 is SQVTM and CDR2 is ANQGSEA.

The rearrangement uses TRBV9 and TRBJ1-1; D may be TRBD1 (6 bases). The CDR3 loop spans 15 amino acids. The germline V gene encodes CDR1 SGDLS and CDR2 YYNGEE. Trimming shortened V by 6 bases and J by 1 base, and 16 bases separated the two germline ends. CDR3 in amino acids: CASTPRGLPNTEAFF. The CDR3 region has the DNA TGTGCCAGCACCCCGCGGGGGCTCCCGAACACTGAAGCTTTCTTT.

This clone was picked up a small number of times. V usage is TRBV15 and J usage is TRBJ2-7; 7 bases align to TRBD2. CDR3 length: 15 residues. With 1 base clipped from V and 3 bases from J, the junction kept 6 bases outside the gene matches. Germline-derived CDR1 and CDR2 are LNHNV and YYDKDF (reference sequence). CDR3 DNA sequence: TGTGCCACCAGCAGAGGCGACCCGGGGGGCTACGAGCAGTACTTC. Its protein product is CATSRGDPGGYEQYF.

In its sample, this clone was seen a few times. This chain joins TRBV7-9 and TRBJ2-5; D may be TRBD2 (6 bases). V lost 5 bases and J 7 bases, leaving 20 bases between the germline ends. Germline V lookup: CDR1 SEHNR, CDR2 FQNEAQ (reference sequence). This CDR3 is 15 amino acids long. CDR3 sequence reads: CASSPSDPRVGTQYF. CDR3 nucleotides: TGTGCCAGCAGCCCTAGCGATCCGAGAGTTGGGACCCAGTACTTC.

The genes are TRBV6-5 and TRBJ2-7; D ambiguous. The CDR3 is made up of 15 amino acids. Trimming cost V 5 bases and J 0 bases, with 14 bases left between them. From germline, CDR1 is MNHEY and CDR2 SVGAGI. CDR3 sequence: CASSPDRRSSYEQYF. The CDR3 nucleotides read TGTGCCAGCAGTCCGGACCGTCGGAGCTCCTACGAGCAGTACTTC.

V and J are TRBV7-9 and TRBJ1-4; 9 bases line up with TRBD1. Germline-derived CDR1 and CDR2 are SEHNR and FQNEAQ (reference sequence). The V gene end was trimmed by 3 bases and the J gene end by 8 bases; junction bases not matched to a gene: 7. The CDR3 is made up of 15 amino acids. The CDR3 region is CASSFQQGADEKLFF. The CDR3 DNA is TGTGCCAGCAGCTTCCAACAGGGGGCAGACGAAAAACTGTTTTTT. Drawing the rest from reference TRBV7-9 and TRBJ1-4, the complete variable domain is DTGVSQNPRHKITKRGQNVTFRCDPISEHNRLYWYRQTLGQGPEFLTYFQNEAQLEKSRLLSDRFSAERPKGSFSTLEIQRTEQGDSAMYLCASSFQQGADEKLFFGSGTQLSVL.

The CDR3: CASSFSGLDQPQHF. For the CDR3, the DNA is TGCGCCAGCAGCTTTAGTGGGTTGGATCAGCCCCAGCATTTT. The chain combines TRBV5-1 with TRBJ1-5; no clear D gene. V lost 2 bases and J 5 bases, leaving 11 bases between the germline ends. The CDR3 loop spans 14 amino acids. CDR1 is SGHRS, CDR2 YFSETQ, per germline.

V gene TRBV25-1 combines with J gene TRBJ1-2; D unclear. Germline V CDR1 and CDR2: MGHDK, SYGVNS. The V end was cut by 3 bases, the J end by 5 bases, with 16 bases between. CDR3 size: 15 residues. The CDR3 sequence: CASSDGFARSYGYTF. As DNA, the CDR3 is TGTGCCAGCAGTGATGGTTTTGCACGGTCTTATGGCTACACCTTC.

This clone was picked up one time. CDR3 DNA sequence: TGCGCCAGCAGCTCAGGGCGTACCCAGTACTTC. This encodes CASSSGRTQYF. This sequence joins TRBV5-1 and TRBJ2-5, with D possibly TRBD1 on 5 matching bases. The V end lost 3 bases, the J end lost 8 bases, and 8 bases lay between the germline ends. There are 11 residues in the CDR3. The germline V gene encodes CDR1 SGHRS and CDR2 YFSETQ.

This chain joins TRBV7-2 and TRBJ2-1, with 7 positions matching TRBD1. The CDR3 has 16 residues. CDR1 is SGHTA and CDR2 is FQGNSA in the germline V gene. The V segment lost 5 bases and the J segment 6 bases; nucleotides outside the gene matches: 13. The CDR3: CASSQRGRGPSNEQFF. CDR3 DNA: TGTGCCAGCAGCCAGAGGGGGCGCGGACCATCCAATGAGCAGTTCTTC.

This clone was seen only a few times. The rearrangement uses TRBV27 and TRBJ2-4, with TRBD1 matching over 7 bases. In germline, CDR1 is MNHEY, CDR2 SMNVEV (reference sequence). There are 16 residues in the CDR3. Germline trimming cut 8 bases from V and 0 bases from J; bases unmatched to any gene: 10. The CDR3 nucleotides are TGTGCCAGCGCTAACCGGGACAGATTAGCCAAAAACATTCAGTACTTC. Translation gives CASANRDRLAKNIQYF.

On this clone: The sample carries other DNA sequences with the same CDR3. The genes are TRBV6-5 and TRBJ1-1; D unresolved. Trimming stripped 0 bases from V and 0 bases from J, with 2 bases between. The CDR3 has 13 amino acids. The germline V gene has CDR1 MNHEY and CDR2 SVGAGI. CDR3: CASSYSLNTEAFF. CDR3 nucleotide sequence: TGTGCCAGCAGTTACTCACTGAACACTGAAGCTTTCTTT.

The chain has TRBV28 and TRBJ1-4; D ambiguous. V gave up 3 bases and J gave up 0 bases, with 5 bases separating them. This CDR3 is 14 amino acids long. Germline CDR1 and CDR2: MDHEN and SYDVKM. CDR3 sequence: CASSLGATNEKLFF. In DNA, the CDR3 is TGTGCCAGCAGTTTGGGCGCAACTAATGAAAAACTGTTTTTT.

This clone was seen more than once but under ten times. The genes are TRBV28 and TRBJ1-2, with D unclear. Germline CDR1 reads MDHEN; CDR2 reads SYDVKM. With 10 bases removed from V and 0 bases from J, the gap between germline ends came to 6 bases. This CDR3 comprises 11 residues. CDR3 sequence reads: CAILANYGYTF. The CDR3 DNA sequence: TGTGCCATCCTAGCTAACTATGGCTACACCTTC.

The rearrangement joins TRBV15 to TRBJ1-4, with D maybe TRBD1 (5 bases). The V gene's germline CDR1 is LNHNV and CDR2 YYDKDF (reference sequence). Trimming took off 5 bases at V and 0 bases at J, with 10 bases between the two ends. The CDR3 runs 15 residues. The CDR3 reads CATSSQGATNEKLFF. The DNA for the CDR3 is TGTGCCACCAGCTCGCAGGGCGCAACTAATGAAAAACTGTTTTTT.

This clone turned up a few times. Relative to the germline gene, one junction end is altered; a read error may explain this. J is TRBJ2-1 and V is TRBV7-3, with D possibly TRBD2 on 5 matching bases. The CDR3 extends over 13 amino acids. Germline CDR1 reads SGHTA; CDR2 reads FQGTGA. The CDR3 protein is CASSLNFGNKPLF. DNA of the CDR3: TGTGCCAGCAGCTTAAACTTCGGGAACAAACCGCTCTTC.